These 8 T cell receptor beta chains were sequenced from one sample in a study of cytomegalovirus exposure and HLA in healthy donors (dated by TCRdb to the late 2010s). Libraries were built with the immunoSEQ multiplex PCR assay. For the multiplex PCR, a mixture combining 60 forward primers for TCR Vbeta segments and 13 reverse primers for TCR Jbeta segments was used. TCRdb stores this immuneACCESS table with in-frame sequences only. Part of the clones is absent; in the studies checked, under half of the shortfall reflects unresolved V genes, and no reason is known for the rest. The sample contains approximately 100,000 clones, about two thirds of them found a single time. Together, the top ten hold 0.79% of the sample. Sample: PBMCs. Source of these receptors: a boy aged 5-17 years in good health and CMV-seronegative.

The J gene is TRBJ1-4, the V gene TRBV6-6; possibly TRBD1 for D (6 bases). The CDR3 covers 14 residues. Germline V lookup: CDR1 MNHNY, CDR2 SVGAGI (reference sequence). Trimming left V 2 bases short and J 8 bases short, with 12 bases between. The CDR3 protein is CASSYQEGEEKLFF. The CDR3 DNA sequence: TGTGCCAGCAGTTACCAAGAGGGGGAGGAAAAACTGTTTTTT.

This clone has just a few counts. This chain joins TRBV7-6 and TRBJ1-5, with 7 bases that match TRBD1. The CDR3 contains 14 residues. Unmatched junction bases numbered 6, after V lost 5 bases and J lost 5 bases. CDR1 is SGHVS and CDR2 is FNYEAQ in the germline V gene. The CDR3 region has the DNA TGTGCCAGCAGCCCGACAGGGCCAGATCAGCCCCAGCATTTT. It translates to CASSPTGPDQPQHF. The full variable domain, completed using reference TRBV7-6 and TRBJ1-5, is GAGVSQSPRYKVTKRGQDVALRCDPISGHVSLYWYRQALGQGPEFLTYFNYEAQQDKSGLPNDRFSAERPEGSISTLTIQRTEQRDSAMYRCASSPTGPDQPQHFGDGTRLSIL.

The CDR3, as DNA: TGCGCCAGCAGCTCCTCTGGCGGAAGCCGACAAGAGACCCAGTACTTC. Translating gives CASSSSGGSRQETQYF. The chain joins TRBV5-1 to TRBJ2-5; D remains unclear. The V end was cut by 3 bases, the J end by 2 bases, with 17 bases between. Germline CDR1 and CDR2: SGHRS and YFSETQ. CDR3 size: 16 residues. Together with reference TRBV5-1 and TRBJ2-5, the CDR3 gives the full variable domain: KAGVTQTPRYLIKTRGQQVTLSCSPISGHRSVSWYQQTPGQGLQFLFEYFSETQRNKGNFPGRFSGRQFSNSRSEMNVSTLELGDSALYLCASSSSGGSRQETQYFGPGTRLLVL.

The chain is built from TRBV28 and TRBJ2-2; 8 bases line up with TRBD1. This CDR3 contains 16 residues. Germline values: CDR1 MDHEN, CDR2 SYDVKM. V shed 4 bases and J 1 base; nucleotides not matched to a gene: 5. CDR3 region: CASSSAGTGNTGELFF. CDR3 nucleotide sequence: TGTGCCAGCAGTTCCGCCGGGACAGGGAACACCGGGGAGCTGTTTTTT.

V and J are TRBV7-6 and TRBJ1-1, with 7 bases matching TRBD1. V lost 6 bases, J lost 3 bases, and 10 bases stayed unmatched. Germline V lookup: CDR1 SGHVS, CDR2 FNYEAQ. The CDR3 has 15 amino acids. The CDR3, as DNA: TGTGCCAGCAGGTTAAGGGACAGTCTTCACACTGAAGCTTTCTTT. Its protein product is CASRLRDSLHTEAFF.

This clone was seen a few times. The genes are TRBV5-6 and TRBJ1-1; 8 positions match TRBD1. V lost 4 bases and J lost 0; bases outside the gene matches: 5. Germline V gene sequence: CDR1 SGHDT, CDR2 YYEEEE. This CDR3 is 15 amino acids long. The CDR3 loop is CASSGKTGVNTEAFF. The DNA of the CDR3 is TGTGCCAGCAGCGGGAAGACAGGGGTGAACACTGAAGCTTTCTTT.

The chain joins TRBV7-9 to TRBJ1-2; D uncertain. The CDR3 loop spans 13 amino acids. Looked up from germline, CDR1 is SEHNR and CDR2 is FQNEAQ (reference sequence). V shed 5 bases and J shed 5 bases, with 12 bases lying between them. The CDR3 protein is CASSTPGGYGYTF. CDR3 DNA sequence: TGTGCCAGCAGCACACCGGGAGGGTATGGCTACACCTTC.

The chain carries TRBV6-1 and TRBJ1-5; 8 nucleotides agree with TRBD1. V shed 8 bases and J 5 bases; nucleotides not matched to a gene: 5. Germline V gene data show CDR1 as MNHNS and CDR2 as SASEGT. The CDR3 loop spans 13 amino acids. CDR3 bases: TGTGCCAGCCTCAACAGGGGGTATCAGCCCCAGCATTTT. The encoded protein is CASLNRGYQPQHF.